Below, 20 T cell receptor beta chains from the same sample are listed, as sequenced in a study of T-cell reconstitution after alpha-beta-depleted transplantation in children. The TCRbeta library incorporated unique molecular identifiers. TCRdb analysed the PCR reads with MiXCR anew, one entry per CDR3 protein. The sample has hundreds of thousands of distinct CDR3 sequences, 10% to 15% seen once. The sample was PBMCs, mostly from graft donor cells, taken 360 days after TCRalphabeta/CD19-depleted stem cell transplant. The receptors here all came from a male patient under 18 who had a stem cell transplant for acute myeloid leukemia, so the T cells may come from the graft donor.

The gene calls are TRBV28 and TRBJ1-1; TRBD1 agrees at 11 bases. Germline values: CDR1 MDHEN, CDR2 SYDVKM. The CDR3 loop spans 15 amino acids. V was clipped by 4 bases and J by 4 bases; unmatched bases: 5. CDR3 in DNA: TGTGCCAGCAGTTGGACAGGGGGCTTCAGCACTGAAGCTTTCTTT. Translated, it gives CASSWTGGFSTEAFF. The whole variable domain, remainder taken from reference TRBV28 and TRBJ1-1, is DVKVTQSSRYLVKRTGEKVFLECVQDMDHENMFWYRQDPGLGLRLIYFSYDVKMKEKGDIPEGYSVSREKKERFSLILESASTNQTSMYLCASSWTGGFSTEAFFGQGTRLTVV.

The chain is built from TRBV5-1 and TRBJ2-1; 12 bases align to TRBD2. The CDR3 sequence is 19 residues long. After removal of 2 bases from V and 2 bases from J, the junction contained 11 bases not matched to a gene. Germline CDR1 is SGHRS and CDR2 is YFSETQ. The CDR3 sequence is CASSFILAGGPWTYNEQFF. For the CDR3, the DNA is TGCGCCAGCAGCTTTATTCTAGCGGGAGGGCCTTGGACCTACAATGAGCAGTTCTTC.

This clonotype was found once. This chain connects TRBV10-3 to TRBJ2-2; 13 bases agree with TRBD2. This CDR3 has 16 amino acids. Germline CDR1 reads ENHRY; CDR2 reads SYGVKD. Germline trimming cut 9 bases from V and 1 base from J; bases unmatched to any gene: 5. The CDR3 nucleotides are TGTGCCATTATTGGGACTAGCGGGAAGAACACCGGGGAGCTGTTTTTT. Its protein product is CAIIGTSGKNTGELFF.

The chain joins TRBV28 to TRBJ2-1, with 7 bases that match TRBD2. The germline gives CDR1 MDHEN, CDR2 SYDVKM. This CDR3 spans 13 amino acids. V lost 6 bases to trimming and J lost 5 bases; unmatched junction nucleotides: 4. CDR3 bases: TGTGCCAGCAGGTCTAGCGGTAACAATGAGCAGTTCTTC. Translation: CASRSSGNNEQFF.

The chain is built from TRBV30 and TRBJ2-7; the D is unclear. Germline values: CDR1 GTSNPN, CDR2 SVGIG (reference sequence). Between the trimmed V and J ends, which lost 0 bases and 5 bases, there was a span of 14 bases. The CDR3 is 14 amino acids. The CDR3 nucleotides read TGTGCCTGGAGTGTACTGCGGACCGCGGACGAGCAGTACTTC. Residues: CAWSVLRTADEQYF.

V usage is TRBV7-8 and J usage is TRBJ1-3, with 9 bases fitting TRBD1. Trimming at V came to 3 bases and at J to 2 bases, leaving 5 bases not matched to a gene. The CDR3 contains 16 residues. Germline CDR1 SGHVS, CDR2 FQNEAQ. CDR3 DNA sequence: TGTGCCAGCAGCTTGCATGACAGGGGGGCTGGAAACACCATATATTTT. Its translation is CASSLHDRGAGNTIYF.

The table lists this clonotype with a few counts. The chain recombines TRBV7-2 with TRBJ2-7; the match to TRBD2 covers 13 bases. Germline-derived CDR1 and CDR2 are SGHTA and FQGNSA. This CDR3 comprises 16 residues. Trimming removed 1 base from V and 3 bases from J; junction bases left unmatched: 3. DNA for the CDR3: TGTGCCAGCAGCTTAGGTGGACTAGCGGGAGTCTACGAGCAGTACTTC. Protein product: CASSLGGLAGVYEQYF.

This clonotype was seen many times. The rearrangement links TRBV12-3 or TRBV12-4 to TRBJ1-2; the match to TRBD1 covers 9 bases. This CDR3 is 15 amino acids long. V lost 6 bases, J lost 4 bases, and 9 bases stayed unmatched. CDR3 residues: CASRTTGGPSYGYTF. The CDR3 DNA is TGTGCCAGCAGGACCACAGGGGGCCCTAGCTATGGCTACACCTTC.

The table lists this clonotype with a few counts. The genes are TRBV5-1 and TRBJ1-2, with TRBD1 identical over 8 bases. This CDR3 is 13 amino acids long. J lost 6 bases, V lost 4 bases, and 5 bases had no gene match. Germline V gene lookup returns CDR1 SGHRS and CDR2 YFSETQ. CDR3 region: CASSGGQGDGYTF. The CDR3 DNA is TGCGCCAGCAGCGGTGGACAGGGTGATGGCTACACCTTC.

This chain links TRBV24-1 with TRBJ2-3, with 13 bases that match TRBD2. This CDR3 region has 18 residues. Germline V gives CDR1 KGHDR, CDR2 SFDVKD. V was clipped by 0 bases and J by 2 bases; unmatched bases: 4. CDR3 residues: CATSDLPGTSGTTDTQYF. The DNA for the CDR3 is TGTGCCACCAGTGATTTGCCGGGGACTAGCGGGACCACAGATACGCAGTATTTT.

This chain links TRBV12-3 or TRBV12-4 with TRBJ2-2, with D possibly matching TRBD2 (5 bases). The CDR3 sequence is 15 residues long. Trimming removed 6 bases from V and 0 bases from J, with 11 bases in between. As DNA, the CDR3 is TGTGCCAGCAGCCAGAGCGGAACGAACACCGGGGAGCTGTTTTTT. Its translation is CASSQSGTNTGELFF.

The chain is built from TRBV11-2 and TRBJ2-2; 10 bases match TRBD1. Germline V CDR1 and CDR2: SGHAT, FQNNGV. The ends lost 4 bases at V and 7 bases at J; junction bases unmatched: 18. There are 19 residues in the CDR3. The CDR3 nucleotides are TGTGCCAGCAGCTCCGACAGGGGGCGCGACGGGAGGTCGAACGGGGAGCTGTTTTTT. Amino acids: CASSSDRGRDGRSNGELFF.

CDR3 in amino acids: CASRALPLEQYF. As DNA, the CDR3 is TGTGCCAGCAGAGCACTCCCGTTAGAGCAGTACTTC. The V and J genes are TRBV7-2 and TRBJ2-7; D uncertain. Germline V gene data show CDR1 as SGHTA and CDR2 as FQGNSA. This CDR3 region has 12 residues. Trimming left V 6 bases short and J 7 bases short, with 13 bases between.

The sample holds many counts of this clonotype. The DNA for the CDR3 is TGTGCCAGCAGCTTAGATCTAGCGGGTACACGGAATGAGCAGTTCTTC. Protein: CASSLDLAGTRNEQFF. The chain couples TRBV11-2 to TRBJ2-1, with 8 bases lining up with TRBD2. The junction had 8 bases not matched to a gene; V was cut back by 0 bases and J by 7 bases. This CDR3 spans 16 amino acids. The germline V gene encodes CDR1 SGHAT and CDR2 FQNNGV.

This clonotype was observed a handful of times. The gene calls are TRBV18 and TRBJ1-1; weak D call: TRBD1 (6 bases). Germline V gene sequence: CDR1 KGHSH, CDR2 LQKENI. Trimming left V 5 bases short and J 3 bases short, with 10 bases between. The CDR3 has 13 residues. In DNA, the CDR3 is TGTGCCAGCTCAGACAGGACCTACACTGAAGCTTTCTTT. Protein: CASSDRTYTEAFF.

This clonotype was seen a few times. The V and J genes are TRBV7-9 and TRBJ1-5; TRBD1 is a possible D gene (5 bases). The length of the CDR3 is 15 residues. From germline, CDR1 is SEHNR and CDR2 FQNEAQ (reference sequence). Trimming took off 1 base at V and 1 base at J, with 8 bases between the two ends. This CDR3 is CASSLDPGSNQPQHF. The CDR3 nucleotides are TGTGCCAGCAGCTTAGATCCAGGGAGCAATCAGCCCCAGCATTTT.

This clonotype was counted only a few times. Here the CDR3 DNA reads TGTGCCAGCAGCTTAGATCTGTGGTCCCACCCCTACAATGAGCAGTTCTTC. This translates into CASSLDLWSHPYNEQFF. The chain recombines TRBV7-8 with TRBJ2-1; no reliable D call. V lost 1 base, J lost 2 bases, and 15 bases lay in between. This CDR3 spans 17 amino acids. Germline V gene data show CDR1 as SGHVS and CDR2 as FQNEAQ. Variable domain in full (rest from reference TRBV7-8 and TRBJ2-1): GAGVSQSPRYKVAKRGQDVALRCDPISGHVSLFWYQQALGQGPEFLTYFQNEAQLDKSGLPSDRFFAERPEGSVSTLKIQRTQQEDSAVYLCASSLDLWSHPYNEQFFGPGTRLTVL.

Only a few counts were recorded for this clonotype. This rearrangement joins TRBV28 to TRBJ2-1; perhaps TRBD2 as D (6 bases). The CDR3 totals 15 residues. The V and J ends lost 6 bases and 1 base respectively, with 13 bases between them. Germline CDR1 is MDHEN and CDR2 is SYDVKM. The CDR3 sequence is CASSHSRGSYNEQFF. DNA of the CDR3: TGTGCCAGCAGCCATAGTCGGGGGTCCTACAATGAGCAGTTCTTC.

This clonotype has a count of ten or more. The chain is built from TRBV28 and TRBJ2-3; D is uncertain. There are 12 residues in the CDR3. Per the germline V gene, CDR1 is MDHEN and CDR2 is SYDVKM. Trimming pared 6 bases from V and 6 bases from J, leaving 10 bases between. CDR3 amino acids: CASRPEVDTQYF. The DNA of the CDR3 is TGTGCCAGCAGGCCGGAAGTGGATACGCAGTATTTT.

This clonotype was recorded at least ten times. The chain joins TRBV18 to TRBJ2-3; 10 bases align to TRBD2. CDR1 is KGHSH and CDR2 is LQKENI in the germline V gene. The V and J ends lost 1 base and 1 base, in that order; junction bases with no gene match: 2. CDR3 length: 16 amino acids. CDR3 sequence: CASSPRTSGRTDTQYF. CDR3 coding DNA: TGTGCCAGCTCACCACGGACTAGCGGACGCACAGATACGCAGTATTTT.